This TCR beta chain was documented in a study of cytomegalovirus exposure and HLA in healthy donors. Broader study findings: Roughly uniform sequencing depth across donors was assumed, possibly incorrectly. As was reported, the HLA-A and HLA-B alleles of most subjects were accurately predicted from TCR beta sequences. The authors listed 150 or so TCR beta chains as cytomegalovirus-associated.

This CDR3 comprises 17 residues. J lost 4 bases, V lost 3 bases, and 11 bases had no gene match. CDR1 is SGDLS and CDR2 is YYNGEE in the germline V gene. The PCR used 60 Vbeta and 13 Jbeta primers. TCRdb's table, derived via immunoSEQ multiplex PCR, lists solely in-frame clones and lacks some. The table includes 90,000 to 150,000 clones, less than 85% detected once. About this clone: As yet, its antigen is unknown.

This TCR came from a man aged 45-65 years in good health and CMV-seropositive. Specimen: PBMCs. V is TRBV9 and J is TRBJ2-3; 10 bases are a match to TRBD1. The CDR3 sequence is CASSATGGGSGPDTQYF. CDR3 nucleotides: TGTGCCAGCAGCGCGACAGGGGGCGGGTCGGGCCCAGATACGCAGTATTTT.